The clone carrying this T cell receptor beta chain was picked up many times. The second PCR ran about 7 to 12 cycles with a sample-barcoded 5' primer and J-beta primers. TCRdb reprocessed the 5' RACE reads via MiXCR and lists one record per CDR3 protein. The sample consists of about 730,000 distinct CDR3 sequences, 35% to 45% of them appearing once. This sample is drawn from a study of blood T cells in healthy people across ages. V shed 5 bases and J 2 bases; nucleotides not matched to a gene: 21. Germline CDR1 MNHEY, CDR2 SVGEGT. The CDR3 has 21 residues. Sequencing input: blood. This receptor was identified in an older woman in good health. This chain uses TRBV6-2 or TRBV6-3 with TRBJ2-6, with 7 bases that match TRBD1. The CDR3 DNA follows: TGTGCCAGCAGTGAAAGACAGGGTTGGAATGTCATTTATGCTGGGGCCAACGTCCTGACTTTC. It encodes CASSERQGWNVIYAGANVLTF.